This TCR beta chain was sequenced in a study of blood T cell repertoires in COVID-19. Turning to the study itself: From T cells, B-cell-depleted T cells, or PBMCs came the material, which was cDNA or gDNA.

Per the study methods: It was from reference gene primer amplification that nucleated cell counts were estimated. Profiling relied on immunoSEQ multiplex PCR, and the TCRdb table lists in-frame clones only, not all of them. The DNA gave D and trimming, while V, J and clone size come from that table. The sample holds about 250,000 clones; 65% to 90% are singletons and the top ten take around 1.7%. The V and J ends lost 1 base and 8 bases respectively, with 15 bases between them. Germline V gene data show CDR1 as LGHDT and CDR2 as YNNKEL (reference sequence). The CDR3 covers 15 residues. Across 20 to 25 US areas, participants ranged in age from about 18 to 90 years. Before being deemed recovered, Cohort 3 donors had two negative PCRs, clearance, or symptom resolution.

The TCR originated in a man aged 35 to 55 who had recovered from COVID-19. V gene TRBV3-1 (or the pseudogene TRBV3-2) combines with J gene TRBJ1-3, with D tentatively TRBD1 (5 bases). Sequenced: PBMCs or T cells enriched from blood (not recorded which). CDR3 loop: CASSQGPGRGDTIYF. The CDR3 DNA is TGTGCCAGCAGCCAAGGTCCAGGGCGTGGGGACACCATATATTTT.